This TCR beta chain was sequenced in a study of T cell responses to AZD1222 COVID-19 vaccine. Study observations and caveats: There were vaccine-associated CD4 TCRs across spike, dominant at 160-218 and 743-854. Elevations in Spike-specific TCR breadth and depth followed administration of two AZD1222 doses. No day 14 peak samples; only post-peak repertoires were characterized. A mostly white British donor set with more females was recruited, and clonal diversity was possibly underestimated.

Turning to this clone: Its antigen is not identified.

CDR1 is SGHRS, CDR2 YFSETQ, per germline. The V and J ends lost 1 base and 2 bases respectively, with 9 bases between them. The CDR3 has 14 amino acids. Libraries were prepared by immunoSEQ multiplex PCR; TCRdb keeps only in-frame clonotypes and omits some of them. The sample lists 110,000 to 150,000 clones, roughly 88% occurring once. The TCR was taken from an adult in good health. The starting material was peripheral blood, obtained on day 0 of AZD1222 vaccination. The V and J genes are TRBV5-1 and TRBJ1-1; no definite D call. CDR3: CASSLFDSNTEAFF. CDR3 DNA sequence: TGCGCCAGCAGCTTGTTTGATAGTAACACTGAAGCTTTCTTT.